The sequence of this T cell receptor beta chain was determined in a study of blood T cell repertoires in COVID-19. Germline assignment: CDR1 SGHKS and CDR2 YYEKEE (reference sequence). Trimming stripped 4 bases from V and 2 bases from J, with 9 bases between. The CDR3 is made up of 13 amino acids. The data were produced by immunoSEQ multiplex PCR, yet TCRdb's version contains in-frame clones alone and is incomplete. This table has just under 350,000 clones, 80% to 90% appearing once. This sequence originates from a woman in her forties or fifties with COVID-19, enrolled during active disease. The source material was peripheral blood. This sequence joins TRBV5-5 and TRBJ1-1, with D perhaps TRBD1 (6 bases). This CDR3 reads CASSPTGNTEAFF. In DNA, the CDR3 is TGTGCCAGCAGCCCGACAGGAAACACTGAAGCTTTCTTT. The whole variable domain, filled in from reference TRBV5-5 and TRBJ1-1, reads DAGVTQSPTHLIKTRGQQVTLRCSPISGHKSVSWYQQVLGQGPQFIFQYYEKEERGRGNFPDRFSARQFPNYSSELNVNALLLGDSALYLCASSPTGNTEAFFGQGTRLTVV.